This is a list of T cell receptor beta chains from one sample in a study of OX40 agonist ivuxolimab in advanced cancers. The repertoire was sequenced with immunoSEQ multiplex PCR; TCRdb's copy has only in-frame clones and lacks some. The table records 65,000 to 75,000 clones, around nine tenths of them present only once. The sequencing here drew on CD4+ or CD8+ T cells sorted from blood, taken in a trial of the OX40 agonist ivuxolimab. The source is an adult with an advanced solid tumor such as melanoma, head and neck, liver or kidney cancer. Each CDR3 is given with its conserved first and last residue. The order of the fields is clone size, J gene, D gene, V gene, CDR3 protein, CDR3 DNA. The D gene is left open where the match is weak. Clone size, where shown, is once, few, many, or a class for clones that have expanded.

clone_size: -
j_call: TRBJ2-5
d_call: -
v_call: TRBV19
cdr3_aa: CASSIRWRRPVQETQYF
cdr3_nt: TGTGCCAGTAGTATCAGGTGGCGGAGGCCTGTCCAAGAGACCCAGTACTTC

clone_size: -
j_call: TRBJ2-1
d_call: -
v_call: TRBV2
cdr3_aa: CASRRYSYNEQFF
cdr3_nt: TGTGCCAGCAGGCGCTACTCCTACAATGAGCAGTTCTTC

clone_size: -
j_call: TRBJ1-1
d_call: -
v_call: TRBV5-1
cdr3_aa: CASSLGDLNTEAFF
cdr3_nt: TGCGCCAGCAGCTTGGGGGACCTGAACACTGAAGCTTTCTTT

clone_size: -
j_call: TRBJ2-1
d_call: -
v_call: TRBV7-9
cdr3_aa: CASQPRAGTNEQFF
cdr3_nt: TGTGCCAGCCAACCCCGAGCCGGGACCAATGAGCAGTTCTTC

clone_size: -
j_call: TRBJ1-5
d_call: -
v_call: TRBV6-5
cdr3_aa: CASSYQIDQPQHF
cdr3_nt: TGTGCCAGCAGTTACCAGATAGATCAGCCCCAGCATTTT

clone_size: -
j_call: TRBJ2-1
d_call: TRBD2
v_call: TRBV11-3
cdr3_aa: CASSFKGVAGGYNEQFF
cdr3_nt: TGTGCCAGCAGCTTCAAGGGAGTAGCGGGAGGGTACAATGAGCAGTTCTTC

clone_size: -
j_call: TRBJ1-2
d_call: -
v_call: TRBV6-5
cdr3_aa: CASSYDWGLANYGYTF
cdr3_nt: TGTGCCAGCAGTTACGATTGGGGTTTGGCTAACTATGGCTACACCTTC

clone_size: -
j_call: TRBJ2-7
d_call: -
v_call: TRBV7-6
cdr3_aa: CASSYTGIEQYF
cdr3_nt: TGTGCCAGCAGTTACACAGGGATTGAGCAGTACTTC

clone_size: once
j_call: TRBJ1-5
d_call: -
v_call: TRBV2
cdr3_aa: CASSRQGNQPQHF
cdr3_nt: TGTGCCAGCAGTCGACAGGGCAATCAGCCCCAGCATTTT

clone_size: -
j_call: TRBJ1-1
d_call: -
v_call: TRBV5-1
cdr3_aa: CASSQGRVWTEAFF
cdr3_nt: TGCGCCAGCAGCCAGGGGAGGGTGTGGACTGAAGCTTTCTTT

clone_size: -
j_call: TRBJ2-1
d_call: TRBD2
v_call: TRBV11-3
cdr3_aa: CASSSGLAYNEQFF
cdr3_nt: TGTGCCAGCAGCTCGGGACTAGCTTACAATGAGCAGTTCTTC

clone_size: -
j_call: TRBJ1-4
d_call: -
v_call: TRBV7-2
cdr3_aa: CASSLGILGEKLFF
cdr3_nt: TGTGCCAGCAGCTTAGGAATTCTTGGTGAAAAACTGTTTTTT

clone_size: -
j_call: TRBJ1-1
d_call: -
v_call: TRBV7-2
cdr3_aa: CASSPLTDMNTEAFF
cdr3_nt: TGTGCCAGCAGCCCTCTGACAGACATGAACACTGAAGCTTTCTTT

clone_size: -
j_call: TRBJ2-3
d_call: TRBD2
v_call: TRBV5-4
cdr3_aa: CASSLRLAGVSDTQYF
cdr3_nt: TGTGCCAGCAGCTTGAGGCTAGCGGGAGTCTCAGATACGCAGTATTTT

clone_size: -
j_call: TRBJ2-3
d_call: -
v_call: TRBV15
cdr3_aa: CATSRDLGDTQYF
cdr3_nt: TGTGCCACCAGCAGAGATCTGGGAGATACGCAGTATTTT

clone_size: few
j_call: TRBJ2-1
d_call: -
v_call: TRBV2
cdr3_aa: CASSELDLRNEQFF
cdr3_nt: TGTGCCAGCAGTGAACTGGACCTACGGAATGAGCAGTTCTTC

clone_size: -
j_call: TRBJ2-1
d_call: -
v_call: TRBV20-1
cdr3_aa: CSASPSTHLF
cdr3_nt: TGCAGTGCTAGTCCTAGCACCCACCTCTTC

clone_size: -
j_call: TRBJ2-5
d_call: TRBD2
v_call: TRBV30
cdr3_aa: CAWSLGGSETQYF
cdr3_nt: TGTGCCTGGAGTCTGGGCGGGAGTGAGACCCAGTACTTC

clone_size: few
j_call: TRBJ2-2
d_call: TRBD1
v_call: TRBV2
cdr3_aa: CASSEVGQLTGELFF
cdr3_nt: TGTGCCAGCAGTGAAGTGGGACAGCTCACCGGGGAGCTGTTTTTT

clone_size: -
j_call: TRBJ2-1
d_call: -
v_call: TRBV7-2
cdr3_aa: CASSLALDNEQFF
cdr3_nt: TGTGCCAGCAGCTTAGCCCTAGACAATGAGCAGTTCTTC

clone_size: -
j_call: TRBJ1-2
d_call: -
v_call: TRBV25-1
cdr3_aa: CASSAREAYGYTF
cdr3_nt: TGTGCCAGCAGTGCCAGGGAGGCCTATGGCTACACCTTC

clone_size: -
j_call: TRBJ1-1
d_call: -
v_call: TRBV7-8
cdr3_aa: CASSRHTNTEAFF
cdr3_nt: TGTGCCAGCAGCCGACACACGAACACTGAAGCTTTCTTT

clone_size: -
j_call: TRBJ1-1
d_call: -
v_call: TRBV19
cdr3_aa: CASIGGALNTEAFF
cdr3_nt: TGTGCCAGTATCGGGGGGGCTCTGAACACTGAAGCTTTCTTT

clone_size: -
j_call: TRBJ2-1
d_call: TRBD2
v_call: TRBV5-1
cdr3_aa: CASSFPGLASNEQFF
cdr3_nt: TGCGCCAGCAGCTTTCCGGGACTAGCTAGCAATGAGCAGTTCTTC

clone_size: -
j_call: TRBJ2-6
d_call: -
v_call: TRBV18
cdr3_aa: CASSSIISPSGANVLTF
cdr3_nt: TGTGCCAGCTCTTCAATAATTTCCCCTTCTGGGGCCAACGTCCTGACTTTC